These 28 T cell receptor beta chains originate from one sample sequenced in a study of T-cell memory formation after mild COVID-19. From the 5' RACE reads, TCRdb called clonotypes with MiXCR, one entry per CDR3 protein. Here the sample spans just under 350,000 distinct CDR3 sequences, 10% to 15% being singletons. Sequenced input: PBMCs or a T cell subset sorted from them (not recorded which). The receptors stem from a man younger than 35 who had mild COVID-19 (a few samples of this study predate the infection). Cell type and time point are not known.

V is TRBV27 and J is TRBJ1-1, with 7 bases aligning to TRBD1. The CDR3 spans 14 residues. CDR1 and CDR2 from the germline V gene are MNHEY and SMNVEV (reference sequence). The trim removed 4 bases at V and 1 base at J, leaving 3 bases unmatched. DNA for the CDR3: TGTGCCAGCAGTTCTCCAGGGGGGAACACTGAAGCTTTCTTT. Protein sequence: CASSSPGGNTEAFF.

This clonotype was picked up a small number of times. The chain carries TRBV5-1 and TRBJ1-6; D uncertain. Trimming pared 4 bases from V and 6 bases from J, leaving 11 bases between. The CDR3 contains 14 residues. Germline V gives CDR1 SGHRS, CDR2 YFSETQ. The CDR3 region is CASSGGGLNSPLHF. CDR3 bases: TGCGCCAGCAGCGGAGGCGGCCTTAATTCACCCCTCCACTTT. Variable domain in full (rest from reference TRBV5-1 and TRBJ1-6): KAGVTQTPRYLIKTRGQQVTLSCSPISGHRSVSWYQQTPGQGLQFLFEYFSETQRNKGNFPGRFSGRQFSNSRSEMNVSTLELGDSALYLCASSGGGLNSPLHFGNGTRLTVT.

V and J are TRBV7-2 and TRBJ1-1; D is undetermined. CDR3 size: 13 residues. Deletions cut 1 base from V and 3 bases from J, with 6 bases between. Germline lookup yields CDR1 SGHTA and CDR2 FQGNSA. CDR3 nucleotide sequence: TGTGCCAGCAGCTTAGAACCGGACACTGAAGCTTTCTTT. This translates into CASSLEPDTEAFF. The full variable domain, in which reference TRBV7-2 and TRBJ1-1 provide the parts outside the CDR3, is GAGVSQSPSNKVTEKGKDVELRCDPISGHTALYWYRQSLGQGLEFLIYFQGNSAPDKSGLPSDRFSAERTGGSVSTLTIQRTQQEDSAVYLCASSLEPDTEAFFGQGTRLTVV.

This clonotype has a count of ten or more. The rearrangement uses TRBV6-5 and TRBJ2-5; 9 nucleotides agree with TRBD1. The CDR3 spans 17 residues. Per the germline V gene, CDR1 is MNHEY and CDR2 is SVGAGI. V lost 4 bases, J lost 4 bases, and 13 bases stayed unmatched. CDR3 in amino acids: CASSLGLLTDRGETQYF. The CDR3 DNA reads TGTGCCAGCAGTTTAGGTTTACTAACGGACAGGGGAGAGACCCAGTACTTC.

The sample holds one count of this clonotype. V gene TRBV6-2 or TRBV6-3 combines with J gene TRBJ1-1; D gene unclear. Germline CDR1 reads MNHEY; CDR2 reads SVGEGT. Trimming took 2 bases from V and 4 from J, leaving 17 bases between them. The CDR3 length is 16 residues. CDR3 DNA: TGTGCCAGCAGTTACCTGGGCCCCCAGCGGGGCACTGAAGCTTTCTTT. Encoded protein: CASSYLGPQRGTEAFF.

The chain links TRBV4-1 to TRBJ2-5, with D tentatively TRBD1 (5 bases). V gave up 1 base and J gave up 6 bases, with 18 bases separating them. Germline V CDR1 and CDR2: MGHRA, YSYEKL. The CDR3 covers 16 residues. CDR3 sequence: CASSQGGRRADKTQYF. CDR3 sequence (DNA): TGCGCCAGCAGCCAAGGTGGGCGCAGGGCGGATAAGACCCAGTACTTC.

This clonotype was counted between two and nine times. The rearrangement uses TRBV7-2 and TRBJ2-2; a weak D match, TRBD2 (6 bases). Germline V lookup: CDR1 SGHTA, CDR2 FQGNSA. The CDR3 has 15 residues. The V end lost 7 bases, the J end lost 2 bases, and 14 bases lay between the germline ends. The CDR3 DNA is TGTGCCAGCACCGCCACTAGCCCCAACACCGGGGAGCTGTTTTTT. It encodes CASTATSPNTGELFF.

This clonotype showed up just once. The V and J genes are TRBV29-1 and TRBJ2-3, with D perhaps TRBD1 (5 bases). The CDR3 has 12 amino acids. Germline V gene lookup returns CDR1 SQVTM and CDR2 ANQGSEA. V was shortened by 5 bases and J by 1 base, with 7 bases between the two germline ends. The CDR3 DNA follows: TGCAGCGTTCAGGGTGGCACAGATACGCAGTATTTT. Protein: CSVQGGTDTQYF.

The sample holds a few counts of this clonotype. The gene calls are TRBV7-8 and TRBJ1-5, with TRBD1 matching over 7 bases. Trimming at V came to 5 bases and at J to 7 bases, leaving 11 bases not matched to a gene. The CDR3 has 15 residues. Germline CDR1 and CDR2: SGHVS and FQNEAQ. The CDR3 DNA reads TGTGCCAGCAGCCCACGGGACAGCCCTCTCCAGCCCCAGCATTTT. It translates to CASSPRDSPLQPQHF. The variable domain in full, completed from reference TRBV7-8 and TRBJ1-5, reads GAGVSQSPRYKVAKRGQDVALRCDPISGHVSLFWYQQALGQGPEFLTYFQNEAQLDKSGLPSDRFFAERPEGSVSTLKIQRTQQEDSAVYLCASSPRDSPLQPQHFGDGTRLSIL.

DNA for the CDR3: TGTGCCAGCAGCCCCGGGCGGGGGGCCTCCTACAATGAGCAGTTCTTC. Protein sequence: CASSPGRGASYNEQFF. V gene TRBV7-3 combines with J gene TRBJ2-1; 8 nucleotides line up with TRBD2. Germline lookup yields CDR1 SGHTA and CDR2 FQGTGA. With V trimmed by 5 bases and J by 0 bases, 6 bases remained unmatched. This CDR3 spans 16 amino acids.

This clonotype was seen more than once but under ten times. The chain recombines TRBV20-1 with TRBJ2-4; D unresolved. Germline lookup yields CDR1 DFQATT and CDR2 SNEGSKA (reference sequence). V was trimmed by 0 bases and J by 0 bases, leaving 6 bases between them. This CDR3 is 14 amino acids long. CDR3 DNA sequence: TGCAGTGCTAGAGACGGTGTAGCCAAAAACATTCAGTACTTC. Translating it yields CSARDGVAKNIQYF.

This sequence joins TRBV7-9 and TRBJ2-3; 8 bases are shared with TRBD2. The J segment lost 8 bases and the V segment lost 4 bases, leaving 14 bases of the junction unmatched. This CDR3 has 16 residues. From germline, CDR1 is SEHNR and CDR2 FQNEAQ (reference sequence). CDR3 in amino acids: CASSSQAGASTGTQYF. The DNA for the CDR3 is TGTGCCAGCAGCTCGCAAGCGGGGGCATCGACCGGTACGCAGTATTTT.

This clonotype was observed a handful of times. This chain links TRBV7-9 with TRBJ2-2; no clear D gene. The V gene lost 2 bases and the J gene lost 3 bases, with 7 bases spanning the gap. This CDR3 is 14 amino acids long. Germline V CDR1 and CDR2: SEHNR, FQNEAQ (reference sequence). This CDR3 reads CASSLRDHTGELFF. As DNA, the CDR3 is TGTGCCAGCAGCTTAAGGGATCACACCGGGGAGCTGTTTTTT.

The CDR3 region is CASRRGAGEGYTF. DNA of the CDR3: TGCGCCAGCCGGCGGGGCGCAGGAGAGGGCTACACCTTC. The chain recombines TRBV4-1 with TRBJ1-2; D might be TRBD1 (5 bases). This CDR3 contains 13 residues. Looked up from germline, CDR1 is MGHRA and CDR2 is YSYEKL. V shed 8 bases and J shed 8 bases, with 18 bases lying between them.

This clonotype was recorded once. The V and J genes are TRBV7-8 and TRBJ2-7, with TRBD2 identical over 12 bases. CDR3 length equals 16 residues. Germline V gene lookup returns CDR1 SGHVS and CDR2 FQNEAQ. The junction had 7 bases not matched to a gene; V was cut back by 5 bases and J by 2 bases. CDR3 bases: TGTGCCAGCAGCCGATCTAGCGGGGGGGCCCCCTACGAGCAGTACTTC. Protein product: CASSRSSGGAPYEQYF.

This clonotype occurred a few times. The chain combines TRBV2 with TRBJ2-5; D is undetermined. This CDR3 region has 13 residues. The germline V and J ends were trimmed by 3 bases and 4 bases, with 9 bases remaining between them. Germline values: CDR1 SNHLY, CDR2 FYNNEI. The CDR3 sequence: CASSDVGRETQYF. CDR3 DNA: TGTGCCAGCAGTGATGTAGGCCGAGAGACCCAGTACTTC.

This sequence joins TRBV11-2 and TRBJ1-2; D gene uncertain. Germline V CDR1 and CDR2: SGHAT, FQNNGV. V was trimmed by 0 bases and J by 0 bases, leaving 14 bases between them. This CDR3 comprises 17 residues. CDR3 in amino acids: CASSLDRNAPANYGYTF. The CDR3 DNA follows: TGTGCCAGCAGCTTAGATCGGAACGCACCGGCTAACTATGGCTACACCTTC. Based on the CDR3 plus reference TRBV11-2 and TRBJ1-2, the full variable domain is EAGVAQSPRYKIIEKRQSVAFWCNPISGHATLYWYQQILGQGPKLLIQFQNNGVVDDSQLPKDRFSAERLKGVDSTLKIQPAKLEDSAVYLCASSLDRNAPANYGYTFGSGTRLTVV.

The chain couples TRBV20-1 to TRBJ1-5; the match to TRBD1 covers 8 bases. V lost 6 bases and J lost 5; bases outside the gene matches: 3. CDR3 length: 12 residues. In germline, CDR1 is DFQATT, CDR2 SNEGSKA (reference sequence). The CDR3 is CSAETGDQPQHF. The CDR3 DNA reads as TGCAGTGCAGAGACAGGGGATCAGCCCCAGCATTTT.

This clonotype was observed many times. The chain has TRBV5-1 and TRBJ1-6; D possibly corresponds to TRBD1 (6 bases). The CDR3 totals 14 residues. The V gene lost 4 bases and the J gene lost 10 bases, with 15 bases spanning the gap. In germline, CDR1 is SGHRS, CDR2 YFSETQ. The CDR3 reads CASSVTGKESPLHF. For the CDR3, the DNA is TGCGCCAGCAGCGTCACAGGGAAGGAATCACCCCTCCACTTT.

The chain carries TRBV5-1 and TRBJ1-2; 7 bases map to TRBD1. The trim removed 3 bases at V and 4 bases at J, leaving 9 bases unmatched. The CDR3 has 15 amino acids. Per the germline V gene, CDR1 is SGHRS and CDR2 is YFSETQ. This chain's CDR3 is CASSSDRVSLYGYTF. The CDR3 DNA reads TGCGCCAGCAGCTCCGACAGGGTATCTCTCTATGGCTACACCTTC.

CDR3 DNA sequence: TGTGCCAGCAGCCCAGGACAGGGGCATTCACCCCTCCACTTT. Residues: CASSPGQGHSPLHF. The chain employs TRBV5-6 and TRBJ1-6, with 9 nucleotides matching TRBD1. CDR1 is SGHDT and CDR2 is YYEEEE in the germline V gene. This CDR3 region has 14 residues. J lost 8 bases, V lost 4 bases, and 4 bases had no gene match.

This chain connects TRBV7-9 to TRBJ1-5, with TRBD1 matching 9 bases. Germline-derived CDR1 and CDR2 are SEHNR and FQNEAQ (reference sequence). The CDR3 loop spans 14 amino acids. J lost 7 bases, V lost 5 bases, and 6 bases had no gene match. CDR3 sequence: CASSTGGGGQPQHF. The CDR3 bases are TGTGCCAGCAGCACAGGGGGCGGAGGGCAGCCCCAGCATTTT.

CDR3 DNA sequence: TGTGCCAGCAGCTACCGGGTCCCCGATACGCAGTATTTT. Protein sequence: CASSYRVPDTQYF. The genes are TRBV7-2 and TRBJ2-3; D unresolved. The germline gives CDR1 SGHTA, CDR2 FQGNSA. Trimming took 4 bases from V and 6 from J, leaving 11 bases between them. This CDR3 has 13 amino acids.

The V and J genes are TRBV4-2 and TRBJ2-2; D call uncertain. This CDR3 spans 15 amino acids. Per the germline V gene, CDR1 is LGHNA and CDR2 is YNFKEQ. V dropped 1 base and J dropped 4 bases, with 10 bases sitting between them. CDR3 residues: CASSQGQRSTGELFF. CDR3 DNA: TGTGCCAGCAGCCAAGGACAACGATCCACCGGGGAGCTGTTTTTT.

The chain is built from TRBV6-5 and TRBJ2-2; D uncertain. Germline-derived CDR1 and CDR2 are MNHEY and SVGAGI. The CDR3 totals 14 residues. The germline V and J ends were trimmed by 5 bases and 8 bases, with 15 bases remaining between them. The chain's CDR3 is CASSARTLRGELFF. Written as DNA, the CDR3 is TGTGCCAGCAGTGCTCGGACCCTCAGGGGGGAGCTGTTTTTT.

This clonotype was found a few times. The chain uses TRBV5-1 and TRBJ2-1, with 8 bases that match TRBD2. The V and J ends lost 1 base and 4 bases, in that order; junction bases with no gene match: 13. The CDR3 covers 18 residues. The germline V gene has CDR1 SGHRS and CDR2 YFSETQ. The CDR3 coding sequence is TGCGCCAGCAGCTTGATTGCGGGGGGCCCTCCAAGTTACAATGAGCAGTTCTTC. Protein product: CASSLIAGGPPSYNEQFF. Full variable domain (outside the CDR3, taken from reference TRBV5-1 and TRBJ2-1): KAGVTQTPRYLIKTRGQQVTLSCSPISGHRSVSWYQQTPGQGLQFLFEYFSETQRNKGNFPGRFSGRQFSNSRSEMNVSTLELGDSALYLCASSLIAGGPPSYNEQFFGPGTRLTVL.

The rearrangement uses TRBV7-9 and TRBJ2-3; 11 bases agree with TRBD2. CDR3 length equals 15 residues. Losses at the gene ends were 2 bases for V and 6 bases for J; bases not matched to a gene: 4. Germline CDR1 is SEHNR and CDR2 is FQNEAQ (reference sequence). The CDR3 loop is CASSLLSGGADTQYF. CDR3 sequence (DNA): TGTGCCAGCAGCTTACTTAGCGGGGGGGCCGATACGCAGTATTTT. Together with reference TRBV7-9 and TRBJ2-3, the CDR3 gives the full variable domain: DTGVSQNPRHKITKRGQNVTFRCDPISEHNRLYWYRQTLGQGPEFLTYFQNEAQLEKSRLLSDRFSAERPKGSFSTLEIQRTEQGDSAMYLCASSLLSGGADTQYFGPGTRLTVL.

This clonotype occurred a few times. The chain combines TRBV7-2 with TRBJ2-3; D may be TRBD2 (6 bases). This CDR3 comprises 15 residues. The V end lost 6 bases, the J end lost 4 bases, and 17 bases lay between the germline ends. The germline gives CDR1 SGHTA, CDR2 FQGNSA. This CDR3 is CASRDRDSAADTQYF. The CDR3 DNA reads TGTGCCAGCAGGGACCGGGACTCCGCGGCAGATACGCAGTATTTT.